The 20 T cell receptor beta chains presented below share a single source sample, sequenced in a study of T-cell memory formation after mild COVID-19. TCRdb redid the calling of the 5' RACE reads with MiXCR, one entry per CDR3 protein. The table records 180,000 or so distinct CDR3 sequences, around 10% of them present only once. The sample taken for sequencing was PBMCs or a T cell subset sorted from them (not recorded which). The receptor source for this set is a man in his late teens or twenties who had mild COVID-19 (a few samples of this study predate the infection). Cell type and time point are not known.

This chain connects TRBV12-3 or TRBV12-4 to TRBJ2-2; D remains unclear. The CDR3 extends over 13 amino acids. With 2 bases removed from V and 7 bases from J, the gap between germline ends came to 8 bases. The CDR3 DNA reads TGTGCCAGCAGTTTAAGCGTGGACGGGGAGCTGTTTTTT. Its protein product is CASSLSVDGELFF.

The sample holds a few counts of this clonotype. The CDR3 reads CASSLFQSEQYF. The CDR3 DNA reads TGTGCCAGCAGCTTATTCCAGAGCGAGCAGTACTTC. The chain joins TRBV7-2 to TRBJ2-7; the D is unclear. This CDR3 has 12 amino acids. Trimming shortened V by 2 bases and J by 6 bases, and 8 bases separated the two germline ends. Germline loops: CDR1 SGHTA, CDR2 FQGNSA. The variable domain in full, with the rest retrieved from reference TRBV7-2 and TRBJ2-7, is GAGVSQSPSNKVTEKGKDVELRCDPISGHTALYWYRQSLGQGLEFLIYFQGNSAPDKSGLPSDRFSAERTGGSVSTLTIQRTQQEDSAVYLCASSLFQSEQYFGPGTRLTVT.

This clonotype was counted between two and nine times. The CDR3 protein is CASSLLGGGTDTQYF. The CDR3 DNA reads as TGTGCCAGCAGCTTGCTCGGCGGGGGCACAGATACGCAGTATTTT. V gene TRBV7-3 combines with J gene TRBJ2-3; D might be TRBD2 (6 bases). CDR3 length: 15 residues. Per the germline V gene, CDR1 is SGHTA and CDR2 is FQGTGA. With 3 bases removed from V and 1 base from J, the gap between germline ends came to 11 bases.

This clonotype has ten or more counts. The J gene is TRBJ2-1, the V gene TRBV24-1; tentatively, D is TRBD1 (5 bases). The CDR3 is 13 residues long. Deletions cut 5 bases from V and 9 bases from J, with 13 bases between. From germline, CDR1 is KGHDR and CDR2 SFDVKD. CDR3 loop: CATSVAGNFEQFF. The CDR3 region has the DNA TGTGCCACCAGTGTGGCAGGGAATTTTGAGCAGTTCTTC.

This clonotype was observed a few times. The chain links TRBV5-1 to TRBJ2-5; D is possibly TRBD1 (6 bases). Germline V lookup: CDR1 SGHRS, CDR2 YFSETQ. The CDR3 is 15 amino acids. With 2 bases removed from V and 1 base from J, the gap between germline ends came to 12 bases. The DNA of the CDR3 is TGCGCCAGCAGCTTCTCAGGGGAGCTCCAAGAGACCCAGTACTTC. Translating gives CASSFSGELQETQYF.

The V call is TRBV5-1, the J call TRBJ2-3, with TRBD2 identical over 7 bases. Trimming cost V 0 bases and J 1 base; bases outside gene matches: 8. The CDR3 has 17 amino acids. Germline-derived CDR1 and CDR2 are SGHRS and YFSETQ. The CDR3 DNA reads as TGCGCCAGCAGCTTGGGGGCCCAGGGAGGGGGCACAGATACGCAGTATTTT. This encodes CASSLGAQGGGTDTQYF.

This clonotype was seen a handful of times. The rearrangement uses TRBV20-1 and TRBJ2-7, with TRBD2 identical over 7 bases. V lost 4 bases, J lost 2 bases, and 2 bases stayed unmatched. Looked up from germline, CDR1 is DFQATT and CDR2 is SNEGSKA (reference sequence). The CDR3 runs to 12 residues. The CDR3 DNA reads as TGCAGTGCTATGGCGGGGGCCTACGAGCAGTACTTC. Amino acid sequence: CSAMAGAYEQYF.

The chain has TRBV3-1 and TRBJ1-1; 7 positions match TRBD1. Germline trimming cut 4 bases from V and 2 bases from J; bases unmatched to any gene: 7. The V gene's germline CDR1 is LGHDT and CDR2 YNNKEL (reference sequence). The CDR3 is 15 amino acids. CDR3 loop: CASSRMDRRNTEAFF. CDR3 coding DNA: TGTGCCAGCAGCCGGATGGACAGGAGAAACACTGAAGCTTTCTTT.

This clonotype has only a few counts. The genes are TRBV12-3 or TRBV12-4 and TRBJ1-1; no definite D call. This CDR3 contains 15 residues. Trimming took 5 bases from V and 3 from J, leaving 16 bases between them. The CDR3 is CASSRSGSWYTEAFF. DNA of the CDR3: TGTGCCAGCAGTAGAAGCGGGTCTTGGTACACTGAAGCTTTCTTT.

This clonotype was observed a handful of times. The chain links TRBV11-2 to TRBJ2-1; either TRBD1 or TRBD2 may fit D (6 bases each). CDR1 is SGHAT, CDR2 FQNNGV, per germline. With 5 bases removed from V and 3 bases from J, the gap between germline ends came to 14 bases. The CDR3 has 15 residues. The DNA of the CDR3 is TGTGCCAGCAGCCGGGAGACAGGTTTCTACAATGAGCAGTTCTTC. This sequence encodes CASSRETGFYNEQFF.

V usage is TRBV7-8 and J usage is TRBJ2-1; D not certain. Germline V gene data show CDR1 as SGHVS and CDR2 as FQNEAQ. The CDR3 is 12 residues long. The ends were cut back, 5 bases at V and 10 bases at J, with 12 bases in the middle. Here the CDR3 reads CASSPDLGEQFF. The CDR3 DNA reads TGTGCCAGCAGCCCTGACCTCGGGGAGCAGTTCTTC.

This clonotype was detected a few times. The J gene is TRBJ2-7, the V gene TRBV11-2, with 9 bases aligning to TRBD1. The CDR3 spans 16 residues. J gave up 3 bases and V 4 bases, and 10 bases lay outside the gene matches. CDR1 and CDR2 from the germline V gene are SGHAT and FQNNGV. The CDR3 coding sequence is TGTGCCAGCAGCTCGAGCCGGGACAGGGTCTTCTACGAGCAGTACTTC. Its translation is CASSSSRDRVFYEQYF.

The chain uses TRBV6-6 and TRBJ1-5, with D possibly matching TRBD1 (6 bases). CDR1 is MNHNY, CDR2 SVGAGI, per germline (reference sequence). The CDR3 covers 14 residues. V lost 8 bases to trimming and J lost 0 bases, with 11 bases between them. CDR3 loop: CASGLDSSNQPQHF. Written as DNA, the CDR3 is TGTGCCAGCGGACTGGACAGTAGCAATCAGCCCCAGCATTTT.

Comments on this clonotype: In this CDR3 the conserved last residue, phenylalanine or tryptophan, is missing, so a read error is likely. This chain connects TRBV6-2 or TRBV6-3 to TRBJ2-2, with D possibly being TRBD1 or TRBD2 (5 bases each). The CDR3 runs 12 residues. Trimming pared 6 bases from V and 6 bases from J, leaving 8 bases between. Germline V gene data show CDR1 as MNHEY and CDR2 as SVGEGT. DNA of the CDR3: TGTGCCAGCAGCCGGGACGCCGGGGAGCTGTTTTCT. Protein sequence: CASSRDAGELFS.

The gene calls are TRBV5-1 and TRBJ2-5; the D gene is possibly TRBD2 (5 bases). In germline, CDR1 is SGHRS, CDR2 YFSETQ. V shed 3 bases and J shed 2 bases, with 5 bases lying between them. This CDR3 spans 12 amino acids. The CDR3: CASSSGQETQYF. CDR3 bases: TGCGCCAGCAGCTCGGGACAAGAGACCCAGTACTTC.

The chain carries TRBV5-1 and TRBJ1-2; no clear D gene. This CDR3 has 13 amino acids. Trimming removed 0 bases from V and 8 bases from J, with 11 bases in between. The germline V gene has CDR1 SGHRS and CDR2 YFSETQ. The CDR3 DNA is TGCGCCAGCAGCTTGGAAGCGGCATCGGGCTACACCTTC. This translates into CASSLEAASGYTF.

This clonotype was observed a handful of times. The chain employs TRBV5-1 and TRBJ2-5, with TRBD1 matching 7 bases. The CDR3 is made up of 14 amino acids. The V and J ends lost 0 bases and 5 bases, in that order; junction bases with no gene match: 4. Germline values: CDR1 SGHRS, CDR2 YFSETQ. CDR3 nucleotide sequence: TGCGCCAGCAGCTTGGCCCGAGGGGGCGAGACCCAGTACTTC. Amino acids: CASSLARGGETQYF.

This clonotype was found many times. This chain connects TRBV5-1 to TRBJ2-1; possibly TRBD1 for D (6 bases). The germline V gene encodes CDR1 SGHRS and CDR2 YFSETQ. Trimming pared 0 bases from V and 3 bases from J, leaving 10 bases between. The CDR3 has 15 amino acids. CDR3 region: CASSLGGRSYNEQFF. The DNA of the CDR3 is TGCGCCAGCAGCTTGGGGGGGCGGAGCTACAATGAGCAGTTCTTC.

This sequence joins TRBV2 and TRBJ1-2; D may be TRBD1 (6 bases). The germline V gene encodes CDR1 SNHLY and CDR2 FYNNEI. V shed 1 base and J shed 6 bases, with 12 bases lying between them. The CDR3 has 14 amino acids. The CDR3 nucleotides are TGTGCCAGCAGTGAAGGGCGGGGGGCCCATGGCTACACCTTC. This encodes CASSEGRGAHGYTF. The full variable domain, in which reference TRBV2 and TRBJ1-2 provide the parts outside the CDR3, is EPEVTQTPSHQVTQMGQEVILRCVPISNHLYFYWYRQILGQKVEFLVSFYNNEISEKSEIFDDQFSVERPDGSNFTLKIRSTKLEDSAMYFCASSEGRGAHGYTFGSGTRLTVV.

This clonotype was seen more than once but under ten times. The chain recombines TRBV5-1 with TRBJ1-1, with D maybe TRBD1 (5 bases). Germline CDR1 reads SGHRS; CDR2 reads YFSETQ. CDR3 size: 13 residues. Trimming removed 2 bases at V and 5 bases at J, with 10 bases between. In nucleotides, the CDR3 is TGCGCCAGCAGCTTCCGGGACGCAACTGAAGCTTTCTTT. This translates into CASSFRDATEAFF.